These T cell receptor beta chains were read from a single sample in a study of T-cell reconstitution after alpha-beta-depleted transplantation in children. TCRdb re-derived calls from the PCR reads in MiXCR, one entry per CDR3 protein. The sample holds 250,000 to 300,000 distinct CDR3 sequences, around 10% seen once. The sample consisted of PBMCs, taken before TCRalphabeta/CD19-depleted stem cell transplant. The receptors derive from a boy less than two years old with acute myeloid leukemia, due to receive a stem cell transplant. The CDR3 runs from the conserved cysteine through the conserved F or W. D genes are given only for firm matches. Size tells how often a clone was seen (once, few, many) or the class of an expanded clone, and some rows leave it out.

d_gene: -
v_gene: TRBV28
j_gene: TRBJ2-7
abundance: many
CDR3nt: TGTGCCAGCAGTTTCCTCCGGGACACTCCGTTTATGAACGAGCAGTACTTC
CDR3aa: CASSFLRDTPFMNEQYF

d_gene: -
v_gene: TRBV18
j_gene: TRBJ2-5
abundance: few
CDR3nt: TGTGCCAGCTCTTTAGACAGGAGGATGTACCAAGAGACCCAGTACTTC
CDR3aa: CASSLDRRMYQETQYF

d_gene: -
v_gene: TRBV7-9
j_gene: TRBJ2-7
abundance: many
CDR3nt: TGTGCCAGCAGCTCCACCTCGGGGACATCGGAGCAGTACTTC
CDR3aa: CASSSTSGTSEQYF

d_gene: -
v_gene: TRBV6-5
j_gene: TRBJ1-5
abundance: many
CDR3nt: TGTGCCAGCAGTTACTTCCCAGGGGTCGGCAATCAGCCCCAGCATTTT
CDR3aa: CASSYFPGVGNQPQHF

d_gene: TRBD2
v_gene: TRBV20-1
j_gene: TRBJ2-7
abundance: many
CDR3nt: TGCAGTGCTAAAGCGGGAGATTTGAGTAACGAGCAGTACTTC
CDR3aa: CSAKAGDLSNEQYF

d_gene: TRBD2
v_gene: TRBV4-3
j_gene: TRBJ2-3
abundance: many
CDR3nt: TGCGCCAGCAGCCAAGATCGGGGGGGAGATACGCAGTATTTT
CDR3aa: CASSQDRGGDTQYF

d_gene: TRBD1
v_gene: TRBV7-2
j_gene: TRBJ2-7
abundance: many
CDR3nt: TGTGCCAGCAGCTCCCGACAGGGGACCGAGCAGTACTTC
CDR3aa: CASSSRQGTEQYF

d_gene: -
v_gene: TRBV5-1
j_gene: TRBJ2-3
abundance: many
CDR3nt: TGCGCCAGCAGCCCCAGGCCACAACCGACTAGCACAGATACGCAGTATTTT
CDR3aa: CASSPRPQPTSTDTQYF

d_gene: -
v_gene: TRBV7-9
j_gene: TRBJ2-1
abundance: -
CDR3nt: TGTGCCAGCAGCCCGACTAGATATGAGCAGTTCTTC
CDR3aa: CASSPTRYEQFF

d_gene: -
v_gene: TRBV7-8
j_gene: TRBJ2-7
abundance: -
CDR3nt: TGTGCCAGCAGCTGGCTCACGGGGGTCGTCTACGAGCAGTACTTC
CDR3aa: CASSWLTGVVYEQYF

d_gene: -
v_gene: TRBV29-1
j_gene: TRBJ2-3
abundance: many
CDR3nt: TGCAGCGTTTCCGCAGGGCCCACAGATACGCAGTATTTT
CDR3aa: CSVSAGPTDTQYF